What follows describes a single T cell receptor (beta chain). This receptor's antigen is unknown. Base quality data are lacking; no much larger clone is found one base away. The immunoSEQ Assay, a bias-controlled multiplex PCR, was used to amplify TCRbeta CDR3 regions from genomic DNA. The source study handled its data this way. Within the assay, amplification of reference gene primers was used to estimate how many nucleated cells each sample contained. Sequence reads were collapsed and filtered to measure the absolute abundance of every unique TCRbeta CDR3 rearrangement. For each sample, productive Simpson clonality was calculated as the square root of Simpson's diversity index over productive rearrangements. TCRdb re-hosts the immuneACCESS table, in-frame sequences only. Its copies lack some clones; in the studies checked, an unresolved V gene accounts for under half of them, and the cause for the rest is not known. D and trimming come from the DNA, and the V and J calls and clone size come from that table. A total of around 81,000 clones appear in this sample, approximately 86% of them only once. The ten largest clones capture 7.3% of the sample.

The collaborating institutions used their own protocols to collect whole blood in K2EDTA tubes. For TCRbeta analysis, collaborators shipped samples as frozen whole blood, isolated PBMCs, or DNA extracted from either of those sample types. The entry originates in a study of blood T cell repertoires in COVID-19 (dated by TCRdb to between 2020 and 2021). Study-level background: The collaborator samples originated in the United States, Italy and Spain and spanned the acute and convalescent phases of COVID-19. The prospective study material was composed of cDNA or gDNA derived from T cells, B-cell-depleted T cells, or PBMCs. Deeply sampled blood TCRbeta repertoires from subjects exposed to, actively infected with, or recovered from COVID-19 were included in the dataset. The repertoires were released in a freely available public database meant as a resource for research on the immune response to SARS-CoV-2. The samples were drawn from the first 160 participants of the ongoing ImmuneRACE study and from under 1,500 subjects provided by 6 global collaborators. A de-identified subject ID, COVID-19 status, age in years and sex were almost always included in the sample metadata. HLA class I and class II types, where available, came from metadata supplied by the sample provider rather than from assay-based typing. General conclusions and limits of the study: Clinical and demographic metadata were provided uncurated, with the amount varying by source and participant.

Taken from the germline V gene (reference sequence), the CDR1 and CDR2 loops are SEHNR and FQNEAQ. Between the V and J ends, shortened by 6 bases and 0 bases respectively, the junction contains 8 bases. Inclusive of the bounding cysteine and phenylalanine, the CDR3 is 14 residues long. Only the CDR3 portion is preserved as DNA: 42 bases, with reading frame beginning at the first base. The rearranged chain carries TRBV7-9 and TRBJ1-4, with the D gene too uncertain to name. The sequence derives from a man aged 65 to 85 with acute or convalescent COVID-19. The material sequenced was peripheral blood. In nucleotide form, the sequence is TGTGCCAGCAGAGCGGCCGCAACTAATGAAAAACTGTTTTTT. It codes for CASRAAATNEKLFF.